Listed below are T cell receptor beta chains from one sample, sequenced in a study of blood T cells in healthy people across ages. TCRdb re-analysed the 5' RACE reads in MiXCR, keeping a single row per CDR3 protein. The table lists hundreds of thousands of distinct CDR3 sequences, under 65% of them singletons. Sequenced material: blood. Receptors originate from a man between 60 and 75 years old in good health. CDR3s include the opening cysteine and the closing phenylalanine or tryptophan. A D gene is named only where the DNA matches it firmly. Part of the rows lack a size; the others show once, few, many or a class for expanded clones.

TRBV10-3	TRBJ1-2	few	-	CAISDYDRQGGYTF	TGTGCCATCAGTGATTACGACCGCCAGGGGGGCTACACCTTC
TRBV2	TRBJ2-1	-	-	CASSATRETGEQFF	TGTGCCAGCAGTGCAACCAGGGAGACGGGTGAGCAGTTCTTC
TRBV27	TRBJ1-2	-	-	CASSLGGGEISYGYTF	TGTGCCAGCAGTTTAGGTGGGGGAGAGATTAGCTATGGCTACACCTTC
TRBV15	TRBJ2-3	few	TRBD1	CATSVGGRPTDTQYF	TGTGCCACCAGCGTAGGGGGCCGGCCCACAGATACGCAGTATTTT
TRBV7-2	TRBJ1-2	many	TRBD1	CASSGGTGYALGYTF	TGTGCCAGCAGCGGAGGGACAGGCTATGCGTTAGGCTACACCTTC
TRBV29-1	TRBJ2-1	-	-	CSVGTGLNEQFF	TGCAGCGTAGGGACTGGACTCAATGAGCAGTTCTTC
TRBV5-4	TRBJ2-1	-	-	CASSWDSSYEQFF	TGTGCCAGCAGCTGGGATAGCTCCTACGAGCAGTTCTTC
TRBV4-2	TRBJ2-7	-	TRBD1	CASSLMGPGQGAYEQYF	TGTGCCAGCAGCCTGATGGGCCCGGGACAGGGGGCCTACGAGCAGTACTTC
TRBV5-1	TRBJ2-7	few	-	CASSWVGASDYEQYF	TGCGCCAGCAGCTGGGTAGGTGCGTCCGACTACGAGCAGTACTTC
TRBV4-2	TRBJ2-5	-	-	CASSKGWQYEQYF	TGTGCCAGCAGCAAAGGGTGGCAGTATGAGCAGTACTTC
TRBV28	TRBJ1-2	-	TRBD1	CACNPGTANYGYTF	TGTGCCTGCAACCCCGGGACAGCTAACTATGGCTACACCTTC
TRBV6-5	TRBJ1-6	-	-	CASSSFVSSYNSPLHF	TGTGCCAGCAGTTCCTTCGTGAGCTCCTATAATTCACCCCTCCACTTT
TRBV7-2	TRBJ1-4	-	-	CASSDTGGENEKLFF	TGTGCCAGCAGCGATACAGGAGGCGAAAATGAAAAACTGTTTTTT
TRBV12-3/TRBV12-4	TRBJ2-7	-	-	CASTLGPQPQWNEQYF	TGTGCCAGCACCTTAGGCCCTCAACCCCAATGGAACGAGCAGTACTTC
TRBV27	TRBJ1-2	-	-	CASRGTAQRYGYTF	TGTGCCAGCAGGGGGACCGCGCAGCGCTATGGCTACACCTTC
TRBV5-6	TRBJ1-2	-	-	CASSPERLPYGYTF	TGTGCCAGCAGCCCCGAGAGGCTTCCCTATGGCTACACCTTC
TRBV20-1	TRBJ2-5	-	-	CSARSGPGFISETQYF	TGCAGTGCTAGATCTGGTCCAGGCTTCATCTCAGAGACCCAGTACTTC
TRBV6-1	TRBJ1-5	-	-	CASSPTRGQYAGNQPQHF	TGTGCCAGCAGTCCCACGAGAGGACAGTATGCGGGCAATCAGCCCCAGCATTTT